This TCR beta chain was documented in a study of Ad26.COV2.S vaccination and SARS-CoV-2 variants. About the study: Participant was drawn from the COV1001 Ad26.COV2.S trial arm. Intramuscular Ad26.COV2.S doses were given once or twice, 56 days apart. Overall study results and limits: Recipients of vaccine and of placebo showed similar breadth of their non-spike TCR repertoires.

V shed 1 base and J shed 4 bases, with 8 bases lying between them. Per the germline V gene, CDR1 is SGHTA and CDR2 is FQGTGA. CDR3 length equals 14 residues. Treatment given: over 15 received Ad26.COV2.S at low or high dose, single or two shots; 5 received placebo; per-sample allocation not given. Sampling took place 63 days after the first vaccine or placebo injection. Concerning this clone itself: The antigen is unknown.

Measured with immunoSEQ multiplex PCR; TCRdb has only the in-frame clones, and not every one. Here the sample spans some 240,000 clones, around nine tenths being singletons. This clonotype was sampled from a person between 18 and 59 years old who received the Ad26.COV2.S COVID-19 vaccine or a placebo. The source material was peripheral blood, sampled in a trial of Ad26.COV2.S vaccine versus placebo. The chain is built from TRBV7-3 and TRBJ1-3; no firm D call. The CDR3 nucleotides are TGTGCCAGCAGCTTAAGCCCGGGAGGAAACACCATATATTTT. Residues: CASSLSPGGNTIYF. The complete variable domain, with remaining parts taken from reference TRBV7-3 and TRBJ1-3, reads GAGVSQTPSNKVTEKGKYVELRCDPISGHTALYWYRQSLGQGPEFLIYFQGTGAADDSGLPNDRFFAVRPEGSVSTLKIQRTERGDSAVYLCASSLSPGGNTIYFGEGSWLTVV.